This TCR beta chain was sequenced for a study of response to subunit inactivated influenza vaccine. V gave up 5 bases and J gave up 7 bases, with 18 bases separating them. The V gene's germline CDR1 is SGHAT and CDR2 FQNNGV. The CDR3 runs to 14 residues. This clonotype has only a few counts. One entry per CDR3 protein results from TCRdb running MiXCR on the RT-PCR reads. The table lists about 570,000 distinct CDR3 sequences, around 10% of them singletons. These data were also filed under a second study, of T cells expressing NK-cell markers. That report notes: The authors generated TCR beta cDNA through 5'RACE template switching with UMIs.

The receptor comes from a man between 45 and 60 years old who received an inactivated influenza vaccine. The chain carries TRBV11-2 and TRBJ2-7; the D is unclear. The material sequenced was PBMCs from blood, taken on the day of vaccination. The CDR3 sequence is CASSPQLAGGEQYF. The CDR3 DNA follows: TGTGCCAGCAGCCCCCAACTGGCAGGTGGGGAGCAGTACTTC.